This T cell receptor (beta chain) was recorded in a study of T cells in Graves' hyperthyroidism and ophthalmopathy. Researchers amplified the TCR beta CDR3 regions from RNA transcripts. The study used the HTBI primer set for a first-round RT-PCR of the TCR CDR3. One entry per CDR3 protein, called by TCRdb with MiXCR from the multiplex PCR reads. Here the sample spans 700,000 to 950,000 distinct CDR3 sequences, roughly 32% being singletons. This clonotype has a count of ten or more. CDR3 size: 14 residues. CDR1 ENHRY and CDR2 SYGVKD come from the germline V gene. Germline trimming cut 4 bases from V and 3 bases from J; bases unmatched to any gene: 4.

What was sequenced was blood. This sequence was found in a woman aged 40 to 50 with Graves' hyperthyroidism. V gene TRBV10-3 combines with J gene TRBJ2-5; 8 bases are shared with TRBD2. CDR3 nucleotide sequence: TGTGCCATCAGTGGAGGAGCGGGAGAAGAGACCCAGTACTTC. This encodes CAISGGAGEETQYF.